This TCR beta chain derives from a study of beta chain features in type 1 diabetes. Study-wide points: Patients with type 1 diabetes showed fewer VDJ junction insertions and more deletions. Shortening of TCRB CDR3s, moderate but significant, appeared in all four CD4+ subsets of Type 1 diabetes patients. In the patient group, naive, central memory and Treg TCRB repertoires seemed more alike than in the healthy donor group.

Sequenced material consisted of expressed TCRB transcripts (all of the isolated RNA was reverse transcribed). Sequencing was performed with immunoSEQ multiplex PCR; in TCRdb, only in-frame clones are kept and a portion is missing. This table has around 340,000 clones, around 9.7% appearing once. The sample holds a few counts of this clone. Its antigen is not identified. CDR1 ENHRY and CDR2 SYGVKD come from the germline V gene. CDR3 length: 12 residues. One heparinised blood draw, averaging roughly 120 mL, came from each donor. Sequencing was carried out using central memory CD4+ T cells from blood. The V call is TRBV10-3, the J call TRBJ1-1, with D hard to call. The clonotype comes from a man younger than 40 with type 1 diabetes. The chain's CDR3 is CASKGQDTEAFF. The CDR3 DNA reads as TGTGCGTCTAAGGGTCAGGACACTGAAGCTTTCTTT.